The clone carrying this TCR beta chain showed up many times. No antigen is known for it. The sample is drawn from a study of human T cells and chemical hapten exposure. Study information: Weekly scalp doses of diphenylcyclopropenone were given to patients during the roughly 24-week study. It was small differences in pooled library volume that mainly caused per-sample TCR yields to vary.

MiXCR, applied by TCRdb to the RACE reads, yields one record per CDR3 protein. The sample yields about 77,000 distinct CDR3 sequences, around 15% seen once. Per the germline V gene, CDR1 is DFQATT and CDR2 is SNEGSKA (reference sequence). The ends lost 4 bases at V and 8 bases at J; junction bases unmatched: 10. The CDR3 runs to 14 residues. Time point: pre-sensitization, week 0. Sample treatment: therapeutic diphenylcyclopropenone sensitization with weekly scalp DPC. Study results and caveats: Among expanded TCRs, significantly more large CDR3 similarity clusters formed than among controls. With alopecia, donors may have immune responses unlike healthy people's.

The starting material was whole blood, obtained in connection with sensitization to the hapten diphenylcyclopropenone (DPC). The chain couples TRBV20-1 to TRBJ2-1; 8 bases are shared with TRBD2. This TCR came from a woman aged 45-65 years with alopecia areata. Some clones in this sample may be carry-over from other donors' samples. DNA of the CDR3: TGCAGTGCTAACCGAGCGGGAGTATGGGATGAGCAGTTCTTC. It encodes CSANRAGVWDEQFF.